Listed here are 7 T cell receptor beta chains from one sample, sequenced in a study of shared clonotypes between healthy human individuals. Profiled with immunoSEQ multiplex PCR; TCRdb holds only in-frame clones, not every one. The sample has over a million clones; just under 99% are singletons. Sequencing input: naive CD4+ T cells sorted from blood. Subset meaning: CD45RA+ positively selected. The receptor source for this set is a young man in good health.

A single count supports this clone. V gene TRBV25-1 combines with J gene TRBJ1-1; 8 bases are shared with TRBD1. Germline V gene lookup returns CDR1 MGHDK and CDR2 SYGVNS. Trimming at V came to 6 bases and at J to 4 bases, leaving 10 bases not matched to a gene. The length of the CDR3 is 15 residues. The CDR3 DNA is TGTGCCAGCAGCCCAAAACGAACAGGGGGCACTGAAGCTTTCTTT. Its protein product is CASSPKRTGGTEAFF.

The chain employs TRBV7-2 and TRBJ2-3; 14 bases align to TRBD2. The V and J ends lost 7 bases and 6 bases, in that order; junction bases with no gene match: 9. From germline, CDR1 is SGHTA and CDR2 FQGNSA. The CDR3 extends over 16 amino acids. Here the CDR3 DNA reads TGTGCCAGCACCACGACTAGCGGGAGGGCCGCGGATACGCAGTATTTT. Translation gives CASTTTSGRAADTQYF.

The chain has TRBV11-2 and TRBJ2-3, with D possibly matching TRBD1 (6 bases). There are 15 residues in the CDR3. Germline-derived CDR1 and CDR2 are SGHAT and FQNNGV. The germline V and J ends were trimmed by 4 bases and 1 base, with 12 bases remaining between them. The CDR3 sequence is CASSSSRGRTDTQYF. The DNA for the CDR3 is TGTGCCAGCAGCTCCTCCAGGGGCCGCACAGATACGCAGTATTTT.

The chain recombines TRBV7-2 with TRBJ2-7, with D hard to call. Between the trimmed V and J ends, which lost 5 bases and 3 bases, there was a span of 8 bases. The CDR3 has 12 residues. Per germline, CDR1 SGHTA and CDR2 FQGNSA. CDR3 sequence: CASSPVDYEQYF. In DNA form, the CDR3 reads TGTGCCAGCAGCCCTGTTGACTACGAGCAGTACTTC.

The chain couples TRBV7-2 to TRBJ2-3; possible D gene TRBD2, 5 bases. Germline CDR1 reads SGHTA; CDR2 reads FQGNSA. Trimming took off 2 bases at V and 1 base at J, with 10 bases between the two ends. This CDR3 region has 15 residues. CDR3 residues: CASSLLAGRTDTQYF. The CDR3 DNA reads as TGTGCCAGCAGCTTACTGGCGGGCCGCACAGATACGCAGTATTTT.

The chain joins TRBV6-1 to TRBJ2-3; a weak D match, TRBD2 (6 bases). Germline assignment: CDR1 MNHNS and CDR2 SASEGT. The CDR3 length is 15 residues. The germline V and J ends were trimmed by 7 bases and 4 bases, with 18 bases remaining between them. CDR3 coding DNA: TGTGCCAGCACCGAGGTGTGGAGGGTGGCAGATACGCAGTATTTT. Protein: CASTEVWRVADTQYF.

The chain employs TRBV6-6 and TRBJ2-7; perhaps D is TRBD1 or TRBD2 (6 bases each). Per germline, CDR1 MNHNY and CDR2 SVGAGI (reference sequence). Between the trimmed V and J ends, which lost 8 bases and 0 bases, there was a span of 20 bases. This CDR3 has 16 residues. This chain's CDR3 is CASRRKKGGSSYEQYF. The CDR3 bases are TGTGCCAGCCGACGGAAAAAGGGGGGATCCTCCTACGAGCAGTACTTC.